The source of this TCR beta chain is a study of metastatic and nonmetastatic thyroid tumors (dated by TCRdb to about 2020). About the investigation overall: Repertoires were compared across peripheral blood and tumor or nodule tissue samples from malignant and benign thyroid patients. Points the paper makes about the study in general: In both blood and tumor samples, malignant tumors were reported to have significantly higher TCR beta diversity than benign nodules.

The CDR3 goes from the cysteine to the phenylalanine over 15 residues. The read is trimmed to its CDR3 DNA, 45 bases read in frame from base 1. V drops 0 bases and J drops 8 bases, leaving 17 bases in between. CDR1 DFQATT and CDR2 SNEGSKA were looked up in the germline V gene (reference sequence). About this clone: Its recognized antigen is unknown. No quality values exist for individual bases; no much larger clone is one base distant.

The method behind the library was PCR. Sequencing was carried out with an Illumina HiSeq 4000. High-throughput sequencing was used to profile the TCR beta-chain CDR3 region of each patient. Processing in the source paper ran as follows. The researchers built a classifier to tell apart papillary thyroid cancer patients with distant metastasis, based on CDR3 differences among clinicopathological groups. To measure repertoire diversity the researchers used the Shannon index, while the Morisita-Horn index served to gauge how similar the tumor and blood repertoires were. TCRdb reran the public reads through fastp at Q25 and MiXCR, keeping productive beta chains. These V and J calls rely on TCRdb rather than the paper's analysis. The sample table records over 10,000 clones; 25% to 30% of these occur just once. The top ten clones comprise over 9% of the sample. Before undergoing thyroid surgery, none of the patients had been given any kind of treatment. Patient clinical samples collected from 2012 to 2018 were retrospectively analysed using T-cell receptor beta sequencing.

Sequencing used tumor tissue. The chain links TRBV20-1 with TRBJ2-1, with the identity of the D gene unclear. This receptor was obtained from a female donor with papillary thyroid cancer or a benign thyroid nodule (not recorded which). Some clones in this sample may be carry-over from other donors' samples. The CDR3: CSARDGRDLGYEQFF. The sequenced DNA: TGCAGTGCTAGAGACGGAAGGGATCTGGGGTATGAGCAGTTCTTC.